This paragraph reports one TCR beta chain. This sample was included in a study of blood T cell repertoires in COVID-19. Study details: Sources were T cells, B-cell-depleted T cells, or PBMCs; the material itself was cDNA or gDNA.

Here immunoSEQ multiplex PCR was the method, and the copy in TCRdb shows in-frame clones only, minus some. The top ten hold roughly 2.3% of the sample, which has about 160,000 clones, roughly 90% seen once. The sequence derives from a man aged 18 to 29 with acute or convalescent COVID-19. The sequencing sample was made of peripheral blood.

In nucleotides, the CDR3 is TGCGCCAGCAGCCTAATCGGGACAGGGGAGGTCGCTTTCTTT. It codes for CASSLIGTGEVAFF. The chain carries TRBV5-1 and TRBJ1-1, with 10 bases fitting TRBD1. V gave up 4 bases and J gave up 11 bases; unmatched junction bases: 11. The CDR3 has 14 amino acids. CDR1 is SGHRS and CDR2 is YFSETQ in the germline V gene.